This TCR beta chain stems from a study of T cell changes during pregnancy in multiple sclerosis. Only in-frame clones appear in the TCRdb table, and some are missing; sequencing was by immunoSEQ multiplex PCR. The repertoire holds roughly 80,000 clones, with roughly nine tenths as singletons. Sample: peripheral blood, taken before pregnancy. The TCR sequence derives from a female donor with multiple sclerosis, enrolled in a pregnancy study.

For the CDR3, the DNA is TGTGCCAGCAGGGAAAAGGGGGGCAATCAGCCCCAGCATTTT. Translating it yields CASREKGGNQPQHF. V usage is TRBV6-6 and J usage is TRBJ1-5; a weak D match, TRBD1 (6 bases). CDR3 length: 14 amino acids. V was trimmed by 6 bases and J by 2 bases, leaving 11 bases between them. Germline V gene sequence: CDR1 MNHNY, CDR2 SVGAGI (reference sequence).